The TCR beta chain under discussion was sequenced for a study of T-cell memory formation after mild COVID-19. This CDR3 spans 19 amino acids. V was pared by 3 bases and J by 2 bases, with 11 bases of the junction left unmatched. Per the germline V gene, CDR1 is KGHSH and CDR2 is LQKENI. TCRalpha and TCRbeta libraries used 5'RACE with constant-segment primers and UMIs. One entry per CDR3 protein results from TCRdb running MiXCR on the 5' RACE reads. The table has a few hundred thousand distinct CDR3 sequences, under 30% seen once. The chain has TRBV18 and TRBJ2-7; 15 bases fit TRBD2. The TCR comes from an adult woman who had mild COVID-19 (a few samples of this study predate the infection). Cell type and time point are not known. Sequencing was performed on PBMCs or a T cell subset sorted from them (not recorded which). The DNA of the CDR3 is TGTGCCAGCTCACCCCTGACCCGGACTAGCGGGAGGGCAGCCTACGAGCAGTACTTC. It is translated as CASSPLTRTSGRAAYEQYF.